The 23 T cell receptor beta chains in this list originate from one sample, sequenced in a study of vaccination and CD4 T cells after COVID-19 (dated 2022 in TCRdb). These receptors have no identified antigens. Sample treatment or condition, as interpreted from the label and publication: approximately 9-day PBMC culture with coronavirus spike peptide pools or control peptides (ViraFEST assay). Library preparation was by PCR. This sample was sequenced with an Illumina iSeq 100. TCR sequencing of DNA from cultured CD4+ T cells used the Oncomine TCR Beta short-read assay at the Johns Hopkins FTIC core. The public reads were quality trimmed at Q25 with fastp and then assembled into clones with MiXCR by TCRdb, keeping productive beta chains. All rows with the same CDR3 protein become a single entry with the most common DNA and genes. The sample table shows more than 20,000 distinct CDR3 sequences, and roughly 52% are seen once. The ten largest clones add up to 25% to 30% of the sample.

Sequenced material: CD4+ T cells from blood, cultured in vitro, taken before SARS-CoV-2 vaccination. The source of these receptors is a human donor who received a COVID-19 vaccine.

The genes are TRBV27 and TRBJ2-1, with D tentatively TRBD1 (6 bases). The CDR3 contains 14 residues. V lost 7 bases, J lost 3 bases, and 13 bases lay in between. Germline CDR1 and CDR2: MNHEY and SMNVEV (reference sequence). CDR3 residues: CASKRDRLYNEQFF. The DNA for the CDR3 is TGTGCCAGCAAGAGAGACAGGCTCTACAATGAGCAGTTCTTC.

V is TRBV12-3 or TRBV12-4 and J is TRBJ2-1; 8 positions agree with TRBD2. The CDR3 spans 17 residues. V was pared by 5 bases and J by 8 bases, with 17 bases of the junction left unmatched. CDR3 sequence: CASSKERGPSVPHEQFF. The CDR3 DNA reads TGTGCCAGCAGTAAGGAGCGGGGGCCCTCGGTCCCCCATGAGCAGTTCTTC.

This chain uses TRBV27 with TRBJ2-7; possible D gene TRBD2, 5 bases. Germline CDR1 reads MNHEY; CDR2 reads SMNVEV (reference sequence). Deletions cut 6 bases from V and 6 bases from J, with 21 bases between. The CDR3 is 15 residues long. DNA for the CDR3: TGTGCCAGCAGCCTCTTACGGTCGAACGCGGGCGAGCAGTACTTC. This translates into CASSLLRSNAGEQYF.

The chain couples TRBV5-4 to TRBJ2-1, with 12 bases matching TRBD2. The germline V gene encodes CDR1 SGHNT and CDR2 YYREEE (reference sequence). The CDR3 runs to 14 residues. The J segment lost 10 bases and the V segment lost 2 bases, leaving 4 bases of the junction unmatched. CDR3 sequence reads: CASSFRLAGDEQFF. CDR3 sequence (DNA): TGTGCCAGCAGCTTCCGACTAGCGGGGGACGAGCAGTTCTTC.

The chain carries TRBV5-1 and TRBJ2-7; 10 bases fit TRBD1. Losses at the gene ends were 0 bases for V and 4 bases for J; bases not matched to a gene: 4. CDR3 length: 15 amino acids. CDR1 is SGHRS and CDR2 is YFSETQ in the germline V gene. CDR3 nucleotides: TGCGCCAGCAGCTTGGGGGGACAGGGGCAATACGAGCAGTACTTC. Translating gives CASSLGGQGQYEQYF.

The chain uses TRBV12-3 or TRBV12-4 and TRBJ2-6, with D possibly being TRBD1 (6 bases). Trimming pared 8 bases from V and 0 bases from J, leaving 17 bases between. The CDR3 loop spans 17 amino acids. Here the CDR3 reads CASHKGQIISGANVLTF. CDR3 bases: TGTGCCAGCCATAAGGGACAAATAATCTCTGGGGCCAACGTCCTGACTTTC.

The chain combines TRBV30 with TRBJ2-7; 10 nucleotides match TRBD1. V shed 2 bases, J shed 1 base, and the junction held 5 bases outside the gene matches. CDR1 GTSNPN and CDR2 SVGIG come from the germline V gene (reference sequence). The CDR3 loop spans 15 amino acids. Written as DNA, the CDR3 is TGTGCCTGGAGTCTCGACAGGGGGCCTTCCTACGAGCAGTACTTC. This gives the protein CAWSLDRGPSYEQYF.

The chain joins TRBV3-1 to TRBJ1-2; 9 nucleotides match TRBD1. Trimming took 4 bases from V and 8 from J; bases not matched to a gene: 5. CDR3 length: 13 amino acids. Germline V gives CDR1 LGHDT, CDR2 YNNKEL (reference sequence). CDR3 nucleotides: TGTGCCAGCAGCCTGGGACAGGGAGGAGGCTACACCTTC. Translation: CASSLGQGGGYTF.

The chain employs TRBV20-1 and TRBJ2-3; maybe TRBD2 (6 bases). The CDR3 has 15 amino acids. The germline V gene encodes CDR1 DFQATT and CDR2 SNEGSKA (reference sequence). Trimming left V 6 bases short and J 3 bases short, with 19 bases between. The CDR3 sequence: CSADRLERQTDTQYF. The DNA for the CDR3 is TGCAGTGCCGACCGACTAGAGAGACAGACAGATACGCAGTATTTT.

The V gene is TRBV7-6, the J gene TRBJ2-7; possibly TRBD1 for D (6 bases). V dropped 11 bases and J dropped 5 bases, with 19 bases sitting between them. Germline V gene lookup returns CDR1 SGHVS and CDR2 FNYEAQ. CDR3 length: 13 amino acids. DNA for the CDR3: TGTGCCGGCCACTTTAACAGGGCCCACGAGCAGTACTTC. This encodes CAGHFNRAHEQYF.

The rearrangement links TRBV5-1 to TRBJ1-3; D gene unclear. CDR1 is SGHRS and CDR2 is YFSETQ in the germline V gene. The CDR3 runs to 13 residues. The V end lost 3 bases, the J end lost 2 bases, and 6 bases lay between the germline ends. The CDR3 reads CASSSLPGNTIYF. The CDR3 DNA sequence: TGCGCCAGCAGCTCGTTACCTGGAAACACCATATATTTT.

This clonotype was observed a few times. The rearrangement links TRBV20-1 to TRBJ2-1; TRBD2 matches at 8 bases. The CDR3 runs to 15 residues. The J segment lost 5 bases and the V segment lost 1 base, leaving 7 bases of the junction unmatched. Germline CDR1 and CDR2: DFQATT and SNEGSKA (reference sequence). CDR3 DNA sequence: TGCAGTGCTAGAGTATCCCGGCGGGGGGACAATGAGCAGTTCTTC. Protein product: CSARVSRRGDNEQFF.

The V and J genes are TRBV6-1 and TRBJ2-7, with D unresolved. There are 11 residues in the CDR3. V was cut by 0 bases and J by 12 bases, with 9 bases left in between. Germline loops: CDR1 MNHNS, CDR2 SASEGT. This chain's CDR3 is CASSEAGFAYF. In DNA, the CDR3 is TGTGCCAGCAGTGAAGCAGGGTTCGCGTACTTC.

The chain couples TRBV10-3 to TRBJ2-1; D is unclear. This CDR3 has 13 amino acids. V was shortened by 6 bases and J by 0 bases, with 6 bases between the two germline ends. The germline V gene encodes CDR1 ENHRY and CDR2 SYGVKD. In nucleotides, the CDR3 is TGTGCCATCAGCCGGAGCTCCTACAATGAGCAGTTCTTC. This codes for CAISRSSYNEQFF.

V usage is TRBV5-4 and J usage is TRBJ2-1; D might be TRBD1 (7 bases). Trimming stripped 5 bases from V and 6 bases from J, with 12 bases between. This CDR3 contains 13 residues. Germline V CDR1 and CDR2: SGHNT, YYREEE (reference sequence). CDR3 nucleotide sequence: TGTGCCAGCAGGACAGGGACTTTCAATGAGCAGTTCTTC. Translating gives CASRTGTFNEQFF.

This clonotype was seen a few times. The gene calls are TRBV24-1 and TRBJ1-4; 9 bases agree with TRBD1. The CDR3 is 15 amino acids. J was trimmed by 5 bases and V by 4 bases; bases with no gene match: 4. Germline CDR1 KGHDR, CDR2 SFDVKD. CDR3 region: CATSEPGQGNEKLFF. CDR3 DNA sequence: TGTGCCACCAGTGAACCGGGACAGGGAAATGAAAAACTGTTTTTT.

The rearrangement uses TRBV6-1 and TRBJ1-3; 7 nucleotides align to TRBD1. CDR3 length: 15 amino acids. Germline V lookup: CDR1 MNHNS, CDR2 SASEGT. Trimming cost V 4 bases and J 0 bases; bases outside gene matches: 3. The chain's CDR3 is CASSVDRASGNTIYF. The CDR3 nucleotides read TGTGCCAGCAGTGTTGACAGGGCCTCTGGAAACACCATATATTTT.

The chain carries TRBV5-6 and TRBJ1-1; the match to TRBD1 covers 7 bases. This CDR3 spans 14 amino acids. V lost 1 base to trimming and J lost 10 bases; unmatched junction nucleotides: 10. The V gene's germline CDR1 is SGHDT and CDR2 YYEEEE. The CDR3 bases are TGTGCCAGCAGCTTGATAGACAGGGAGAGAATAGCTTTCTTT. This sequence encodes CASSLIDRERIAFF.

V is TRBV5-1 and J is TRBJ1-3; 7 nucleotides match TRBD1. CDR1 and CDR2 (germline): SGHRS, YFSETQ. CDR3 size: 17 residues. With V trimmed by 0 bases and J by 0 bases, 6 bases remained unmatched. The CDR3 region is CASSLEPGGSSGNTIYF. DNA of the CDR3: TGCGCCAGCAGCTTGGAGCCAGGGGGAAGCTCTGGAAACACCATATATTTT.

This rearrangement joins TRBV2 to TRBJ2-6, with 7 bases fitting TRBD1. The V and J ends lost 9 bases and 0 bases, in that order; junction bases with no gene match: 8. CDR1 and CDR2 from the germline V gene are SNHLY and FYNNEI. The length of the CDR3 is 16 residues. CDR3 in amino acids: CARRQGDPSGANVLTF. The DNA of the CDR3 is TGTGCCAGACGACAGGGAGACCCCTCTGGGGCCAACGTCCTGACTTTC.

J is TRBJ1-3 and V is TRBV18, with D possibly TRBD1 on 5 matching bases. The CDR3 is 15 residues long. From germline, CDR1 is KGHSH and CDR2 LQKENI. Trimming pared 3 bases from V and 0 bases from J, leaving 9 bases between. The CDR3 region is CASSPGRSSGNTIYF. Here the CDR3 DNA reads TGTGCCAGCTCACCGGGACGGTCCTCTGGAAACACCATATATTTT.

The chain links TRBV7-8 to TRBJ1-1; D is perhaps TRBD1 (5 bases). CDR1 is SGHVS and CDR2 is FQNEAQ in the germline V gene. The V gene lost 1 base and the J gene lost 1 base, with 13 bases spanning the gap. CDR3 length: 16 residues. CDR3 sequence (DNA): TGTGCCAGCAGCTTAGTGTCGGGGACGGAGAACACTGAAGCTTTCTTT. It encodes CASSLVSGTENTEAFF. The variable domain in full, with the rest retrieved from reference TRBV7-8 and TRBJ1-1, is GAGVSQSPRYKVAKRGQDVALRCDPISGHVSLFWYQQALGQGPEFLTYFQNEAQLDKSGLPSDRFFAERPEGSVSTLKIQRTQQEDSAVYLCASSLVSGTENTEAFFGQGTRLTVV.

The sample holds a few counts of this clonotype. The chain is built from TRBV11-3 and TRBJ1-1; TRBD1 matches at 9 bases. Germline V gene lookup returns CDR1 SGHNT and CDR2 YENEEA. CDR3 length: 18 amino acids. V dropped 2 bases and J dropped 5; count of bases not matched to a gene: 15. The CDR3 reads CASSLHEGFTGGETEAFF. The CDR3 DNA is TGTGCCAGCAGCTTACACGAGGGGTTTACAGGGGGCGAGACTGAAGCTTTCTTT.